The T cell receptor beta chain described here comes from a study of CD8+ T cells in alopecia areata. General study results and limits: Researchers reported that TCR sharing among patients proved less clear than in mice, possibly HLA-linked. Higher clonality and more expanded CD8+ clones appeared in lesional than normal scalp. Resident alphabeta T cells of normal skin are also sequenced in scalp samples.

Extraction and reverse transcription of RNA yielded cDNA as the sequencing template. Sequenced by immunoSEQ multiplex PCR; TCRdb stores in-frame clones only, minus some. The sample shows 150,000 to 160,000 clones, under 60% of them seen only once. Trimming stripped 3 bases from V and 6 bases from J, with 14 bases between. This CDR3 is built from 13 residues. CDR1 and CDR2 from the germline V gene are SQVTM and ANQGSEA. PBMCs yielded sorted CD4+ and CD8+ T cells. A word on this clone: Its specificity is not known.

The sequencing used CD8+ T cells sorted from blood, collected at week 0. The chain employs TRBV29-1 and TRBJ1-2; a possible D gene is TRBD1 (5 bases). The clonotype comes from a human donor with alopecia areata. DNA for the CDR3: TGCAGCGTTGAGCGGGGAGGGGTGGATGGCTACACCTTC. Translation gives CSVERGGVDGYTF.